The rows below give T cell receptor beta chains drawn from one sample of a study of blood T cell repertoires in COVID-19. Sequencing was performed with immunoSEQ multiplex PCR; in TCRdb, only in-frame clones are kept and a portion is missing. The table shows around 99,000 clones, with about three quarters occurring only once. Specimen: peripheral blood. All receptors come from a man between 65 and 85 years old with acute or convalescent COVID-19. Both conserved end residues are part of each CDR3. The D gene is left open where the match is weak. A row's size may be missing; if present it is once, few, many or a size class.

CASRAGSSGNTIYF	TGTGCCAGCCGGGCTGGGAGCTCTGGAAACACCATATATTTT	TRBV6-5	TRBJ1-3	.	.
CASSLGTGAGELFF	TGTGCCAGCAGCTTAGGGACAGGGGCCGGGGAGCTGTTTTTT	TRBV11-3	TRBJ2-2	TRBD1	.
CATGTTGAVGDTQYF	TGTGCCACCGGAACAACAGGGGCGGTAGGAGATACGCAGTATTTT	TRBV6-5	TRBJ2-3	TRBD1	.
CASSPDRDDEKLFF	TGTGCCAGCAGCCCAGACAGGGATGATGAAAAACTGTTTTTT	TRBV6-2/TRBV6-3	TRBJ1-4	TRBD1	once
CASRNKQGLVKNIQYF	TGTGCCAGCAGAAACAAACAGGGGTTGGTCAAAAACATTCAGTACTTC	TRBV6-6	TRBJ2-4	TRBD1	.
CASSLAGDETDTQYF	TGTGCCAGCAGTTTAGCAGGGGATGAAACAGATACGCAGTATTTT	TRBV27	TRBJ2-3	.	.
CASSMMGLAGADTQYF	TGTGCCAGTAGTATGATGGGCCTAGCGGGGGCAGATACGCAGTATTTT	TRBV19	TRBJ2-3	TRBD2	.
CASGRTGVNTEAFF	TGTGCTAGTGGTAGGACAGGGGTGAACACTGAAGCTTTCTTT	TRBV12-5	TRBJ1-1	TRBD1	.
CASSLGRGETQYF	TGCGCCAGCAGCTTGGGCAGGGGCGAGACCCAGTACTTC	TRBV5-1	TRBJ2-5	.	.
CASSLRTSGGSEQFF	TGCGCCAGCAGCTTAAGGACTAGCGGGGGGAGTGAGCAGTTCTTC	TRBV5-1	TRBJ2-1	TRBD2	few
CASRTGWSEGYTF	TGTGCCAGCAGAACAGGGTGGTCAGAAGGCTACACCTTC	TRBV12-3/TRBV12-4	TRBJ1-2	.	once
CASSVRAGGSDTQYF	TGTGCCAGCAGCGTACGTGCGGGGGGGTCAGATACGCAGTATTTT	TRBV9	TRBJ2-3	TRBD2	.
CASNRQGRGTEAFF	TGCGCCAGCAACCGACAGGGCCGTGGGACTGAAGCTTTCTTT	TRBV10-2	TRBJ1-1	TRBD1	.
CASSLSQGSNEKLFF	TGTGCCAGCAGCCTCTCACAGGGGTCTAATGAAAAACTGTTTTTT	TRBV9	TRBJ1-4	TRBD1	.
CASSQSYGGSSSYNEQFF	TGTGCCAGCAGCCAGTCCTACGGGGGGTCCAGCTCCTACAATGAGCAGTTCTTC	TRBV3-1/TRBV3-2	TRBJ2-1	TRBD2	.
CASSVDRGVEPQHF	TGTGCCAGCAGCGTAGACCGCGGGGTGGAGCCCCAGCATTTT	TRBV9	TRBJ1-5	.	.
CASSLPGTYEQYF	TGTGCCAGCAGTCTACCAGGAACCTACGAGCAGTACTTC	TRBV12-3/TRBV12-4	TRBJ2-7	.	once
CASSDGTGNGNQPQHF	TGTGCCAGTAGTGATGGGACAGGAAACGGCAATCAGCCCCAGCATTTT	TRBV19	TRBJ1-5	TRBD1	.
CASSQADMGFSYEQYF	TGCGCCAGCAGCCAAGCTGACATGGGCTTCTCCTACGAGCAGTACTTC	TRBV4-1	TRBJ2-7	.	.
CASSLQNIQYF	TGTGCCAGCAGCCTTCAAAACATTCAGTACTTC	TRBV12-3/TRBV12-4	TRBJ2-4	.	.
CASSVEAANYGYTF	TGTGCCAGCAGCGTAGAAGCCGCCAACTATGGCTACACCTTC	TRBV9	TRBJ1-2	.	.
CASSFRGRGVDEQYF	TGTGCCAGCAGCTTCAGGGGTAGAGGGGTAGACGAGCAGTACTTC	TRBV5-6	TRBJ2-7	.	.
CASGYSGGILHEQYF	TGTGCTAGTGGATATAGCGGGGGAATCCTCCACGAGCAGTACTTC	TRBV12-5	TRBJ2-7	TRBD2	once
CAATGGRNQPQHF	TGTGCCGCGACAGGGGGAAGAAATCAGCCCCAGCATTTT	TRBV10-3	TRBJ1-5	TRBD1	.
CASSPDQANTGELFF	TGTGCCAGCAGCCCAGACCAGGCGAACACCGGGGAGCTGTTTTTT	TRBV7-3	TRBJ2-2	.	.
CASSLESGSYNSPLHF	TGCGCCAGCAGCTTGGAGTCAGGCTCCTATAATTCACCCCTCCACTTT	TRBV5-1	TRBJ1-6	.	.
CASGRWAVGANVLTF	TGTGCCAGCGGCCGGTGGGCAGTTGGGGCCAACGTCCTGACTTTC	TRBV28	TRBJ2-6	.	.
CASSRRENYEQYF	TGTGCCAGTAGTAGGCGGGAGAACTACGAGCAGTACTTC	TRBV19	TRBJ2-7	TRBD2	.
CASSLGQIYEQYF	TGTGCCAGCAGTTTAGGACAGATCTACGAGCAGTACTTC	TRBV12-3/TRBV12-4	TRBJ2-7	.	.
CATSRSHEATEAFF	TGTGCCACCAGCAGAAGTCACGAGGCCACTGAAGCTTTCTTT	TRBV15	TRBJ1-1	.	.
CASRGVEETQYF	TGTGCCAGCCGAGGAGTGGAGGAGACCCAGTACTTC	TRBV7-9	TRBJ2-5	.	.
CASSIDHSRDRGRYTEAFF	TGTGCCAGTAGTATAGACCATTCCCGGGACAGGGGGCGGTACACTGAAGCTTTCTTT	TRBV19	TRBJ1-1	TRBD1	few
CASSRGGAFSGANVLTF	TGTGCCAGCAGTCGCGGGGGGGCTTTTTCTGGGGCCAACGTCCTGACTTTC	TRBV2	TRBJ2-6	TRBD2	few
CASSYRENYGYTF	TGTGCCAGCAGTTACCGAGAGAACTATGGCTACACCTTC	TRBV6-5	TRBJ1-2	.	.
CASSSEYRGDGYTF	TGTGCCAGCTCATCCGAATACAGGGGAGATGGCTACACCTTC	TRBV18	TRBJ1-2	TRBD1	.
CASRGRMTALADSPLHF	TGTGCCAGCAGAGGCCGAATGACGGCGTTAGCCGATTCACCCCTCCACTTT	TRBV2	TRBJ1-6	.	.
CASSQGTSGATDTQYF	TGTGCCAGCAGCCAAGGGACTAGCGGGGCCACAGATACGCAGTATTTT	TRBV3-1/TRBV3-2	TRBJ2-3	TRBD2	once
CASSMEGARYEQFF	TGTGCCAGTAGTATGGAGGGGGCTAGGTATGAGCAGTTCTTC	TRBV19	TRBJ2-1	.	.
CASSPISGGEETQYF	TGTGCCAGCTCACCAATCAGCGGGGGAGAAGAGACCCAGTACTTC	TRBV18	TRBJ2-5	TRBD2	few
CASSYSAVDTQYF	TGTGCCAGCAGTTACTCGGCCGTGGATACGCAGTATTTT	TRBV6-2/TRBV6-3	TRBJ2-3	.	.
CASSLGAPYGYTF	TGTGCCAGCAGCTTAGGGGCCCCCTATGGCTACACCTTC	TRBV7-2	TRBJ1-2	.	.
CASSPAGQGARGYTF	TGTGCCAGCAGCCCCGCGGGACAGGGGGCGCGAGGCTACACCTTC	TRBV7-2	TRBJ1-2	TRBD1	.
CASSTTGLQPQHF	TGTGCCAGTAGTACGACAGGGTTACAGCCCCAGCATTTT	TRBV19	TRBJ1-5	TRBD1	.
CASSSAGGTYGYTF	TGCGCCAGCAGCTCCGCAGGAGGGACTTATGGCTACACCTTC	TRBV5-1	TRBJ1-2	.	.
CASSLVNGELFF	TGCGCCAGCAGCTTGGTTAACGGGGAGCTGTTTTTT	TRBV5-1	TRBJ2-2	.	.
CASSDWGWGQGYQETQYF	TGTGCCAGCAGTGACTGGGGATGGGGACAGGGGTACCAAGAGACCCAGTACTTC	TRBV6-1	TRBJ2-5	TRBD1	.
CASSQATDTQYF	TGTGCCAGCAGCCAAGCCACAGATACGCAGTATTTT	TRBV7-3	TRBJ2-3	.	.